Below are 32 T cell receptor beta chains sequenced from a single sample in a study of shared clonotypes between healthy human individuals. Only in-frame clones appear in the TCRdb table, and some are missing; sequencing was by immunoSEQ multiplex PCR. Among about 1.1 million clones, 70% to 80% were seen once, and the ten largest hold almost 0.9%. The sample was memory CD4+ T cells from PBMCs. Described subset: CD45RA-negative fraction. Receptor source: a man aged 18-30 years in good health. Some clones in this sample may be carry-over from other donors' samples.

The chain uses TRBV19 and TRBJ1-5; D gene uncertain. Trimming removed 2 bases at V and 2 bases at J, with 10 bases between. The germline gives CDR1 LNHDA, CDR2 SQIVND (reference sequence). CDR3 length: 15 residues. CDR3 residues: CASSIPNNGNQPQHF. The CDR3, as DNA: TGTGCCAGTAGTATACCTAATAACGGCAATCAGCCCCAGCATTTT.

The genes are TRBV28 and TRBJ1-5, with D possibly being TRBD2 (5 bases). With the DNA end fitting TRBJ2-3 better, the J assignment may be wrong. Germline CDR1 reads MDHEN; CDR2 reads SYDVKM. CDR3 length equals 13 residues. Here the CDR3 DNA reads TGTGCCAGCAGTGATGACGGGAATCAGCCCCAGTATTTT. Translating it yields CASSDDGNQPQYF.

Notes on this clone: Other DNA sequences in this sample translate to the same CDR3. In DNA, the CDR3 is TGTGCCAGCAGTTTTCGGGGGGGTTATGGCTACACCTTC. Translating gives CASSFRGGYGYTF. This sequence joins TRBV27 and TRBJ1-2, with D perhaps matching TRBD1 (5 bases). The CDR3 totals 13 residues. The germline V gene has CDR1 MNHEY and CDR2 SMNVEV (reference sequence). V was clipped by 3 bases and J by 5 bases, with 10 bases between them.

J is TRBJ2-7 and V is TRBV4-2; 8 nucleotides align to TRBD1. The CDR3 has 15 residues. CDR1 and CDR2 (germline): LGHNA, YNFKEQ. J lost 0 bases, V lost 1 base, and 2 bases had no gene match. CDR3: CASSQGQGASYEQYF. The CDR3 nucleotides read TGTGCCAGCAGCCAAGGGCAGGGGGCCTCCTACGAGCAGTACTTC.

This clone is labeled large. The sample holds other DNA sequences that translate to the same CDR3. The CDR3: CASSFLRYSPYEQYF. The CDR3 nucleotides read TGTGCCAGCAGTTTCCTCCGCTACTCACCCTACGAGCAGTACTTC. This rearrangement joins TRBV7-8 to TRBJ2-7; D remains ambiguous. The CDR3 is 15 amino acids. Trimming removed 6 bases at V and 2 bases at J, with 17 bases between. Per germline, CDR1 SGHVS and CDR2 FQNEAQ.

This clone was observed once. V usage is TRBV2 and J usage is TRBJ2-5; weak D call: TRBD2 (6 bases). The V end lost 7 bases, the J end lost 4 bases, and 19 bases lay between the germline ends. Looked up from germline, CDR1 is SNHLY and CDR2 is FYNNEI. The CDR3 consists of 15 residues. The CDR3 region is CASTSPWEVGETQYF. The CDR3 DNA follows: TGTGCCAGCACTTCTCCTTGGGAGGTGGGAGAGACCCAGTACTTC.

The rearrangement uses TRBV10-3 and TRBJ2-7; D may be TRBD1 (5 bases). This CDR3 spans 13 amino acids. Germline V gene lookup returns CDR1 ENHRY and CDR2 SYGVKD. V dropped 6 bases and J dropped 5 bases, with 14 bases sitting between them. The CDR3 loop reads CAISGHEAHEQYF. The DNA of the CDR3 is TGTGCCATCAGCGGACACGAGGCCCACGAGCAGTACTTC.

This rearrangement joins TRBV9 to TRBJ1-5; 9 positions agree with TRBD1. V shed 4 bases, J shed 3 bases, and the junction held 17 bases outside the gene matches. Looked up from germline, CDR1 is SGDLS and CDR2 is YYNGEE. The CDR3 is made up of 19 amino acids. CDR3 bases: TGTGCCAGCAGCTGGGCTAAAAGGACAGGGGCCGCTTTCAATCAGCCCCAGCATTTT. It specifies CASSWAKRTGAAFNQPQHF.

This clone was observed a few times. The same CDR3 can be traced to other DNA sequences in this sample. As DNA, the CDR3 is TGTGCCAGCTCACCACTTCCCGGCAATCAGCCCCAGCATTTT. Its protein is CASSPLPGNQPQHF. This chain uses TRBV18 with TRBJ1-5; unclear D gene. The CDR3 runs 14 residues. Germline V CDR1 and CDR2: KGHSH, LQKENI. Trimming removed 1 base from V and 2 bases from J, with 6 bases in between.

This clone has just a few counts. This chain links TRBV14 with TRBJ2-1, with 7 bases aligning to TRBD2. V was clipped by 4 bases and J by 9 bases; unmatched bases: 21. CDR1 and CDR2 from the germline V gene are SGHDN and FVKESK. This CDR3 spans 18 amino acids. The CDR3 sequence: CASSPHWTLVAGLPEQFF. The DNA of the CDR3 is TGTGCCAGCAGCCCTCACTGGACCCTAGTAGCGGGCCTCCCTGAGCAGTTCTTC.

CDR3 nucleotide sequence: TGTGCCAGCCAAACCCCCCCCCAGCCCCAGCATTTT. Translated: CASQTPPQPQHF. V is TRBV28 and J is TRBJ1-5; D uncertain. This CDR3 has 12 residues. V lost 8 bases to trimming and J lost 7 bases, with 12 bases between them. Germline V gene data show CDR1 as MDHEN and CDR2 as SYDVKM.

This clone was counted only a few times. The chain recombines TRBV28 with TRBJ1-2; no clear D gene. Germline CDR1 is MDHEN and CDR2 is SYDVKM. Trimming pared 7 bases from V and 1 base from J, leaving 19 bases between. CDR3 length: 16 amino acids. The CDR3 reads CASTRGRKTFNYGYTF. CDR3 in DNA: TGTGCCAGCACCCGAGGACGCAAAACCTTTAACTATGGCTACACCTTC.

The V and J genes are TRBV5-1 and TRBJ2-2; weak D call: TRBD2 (5 bases). Trimming took 0 bases from V and 5 from J, leaving 11 bases between them. The CDR3 is 15 amino acids. The germline V gene has CDR1 SGHRS and CDR2 YFSETQ. CDR3 protein: CASSLGGQRTGELFF. For the CDR3, the DNA is TGCGCCAGCAGCTTGGGAGGGCAGAGGACCGGGGAGCTGTTTTTT. The full variable domain, rest sourced from reference TRBV5-1 and TRBJ2-2, is KAGVTQTPRYLIKTRGQQVTLSCSPISGHRSVSWYQQTPGQGLQFLFEYFSETQRNKGNFPGRFSGRQFSNSRSEMNVSTLELGDSALYLCASSLGGQRTGELFFGEGSRLTVL.

The chain employs TRBV19 and TRBJ1-1, with a weak D call TRBD1 (5 bases). Germline lookup yields CDR1 LNHDA and CDR2 SQIVND (reference sequence). This CDR3 has 13 amino acids. V was pared by 3 bases and J by 2 bases, with 7 bases between. CDR3 loop: CASSMGHNTEAFF. DNA for the CDR3: TGTGCCAGTAGTATGGGGCACAACACTGAAGCTTTCTTT.

The V and J genes are TRBV28 and TRBJ1-5; D ambiguous. V was cut by 7 bases and J by 6 bases, with 10 bases left in between. The germline gives CDR1 MDHEN, CDR2 SYDVKM. The CDR3 extends over 12 amino acids. The CDR3, as DNA: TGTGCCAGCATAGGTATGCGTCAGCCCCAGCATTTT. It encodes CASIGMRQPQHF.

This clone was counted a few times. This rearrangement joins TRBV7-2 to TRBJ2-7; TRBD2 matches 9 bases. Germline CDR1 reads SGHTA; CDR2 reads FQGNSA. V trimming: 5 bases; J trimming: 0 bases; junction bases outside the gene matches: 8. This CDR3 has 16 residues. CDR3 DNA: TGTGCCAGCAGCCAGATGCAGCGGGGGGTCTCCTACGAGCAGTACTTC. Its protein product is CASSQMQRGVSYEQYF.

V usage is TRBV5-1 and J usage is TRBJ2-5; D not certain. The CDR3 loop spans 14 amino acids. The V gene's germline CDR1 is SGHRS and CDR2 YFSETQ. V was pared by 0 bases and J by 1 base, with 7 bases between. CDR3 in amino acids: CASSLAASQETQYF. DNA for the CDR3: TGCGCCAGCAGCTTGGCAGCATCCCAAGAGACCCAGTACTTC. Looking up the rest from reference TRBV5-1 and TRBJ2-5 gives the full variable domain: KAGVTQTPRYLIKTRGQQVTLSCSPISGHRSVSWYQQTPGQGLQFLFEYFSETQRNKGNFPGRFSGRQFSNSRSEMNVSTLELGDSALYLCASSLAASQETQYFGPGTRLLVL.

This clone has a single count. The chain uses TRBV2 and TRBJ2-7; D might be TRBD1 (5 bases). The CDR3 has 13 amino acids. The V gene's germline CDR1 is SNHLY and CDR2 FYNNEI. The ends were cut back, 7 bases at V and 6 bases at J, with 16 bases in the middle. CDR3 sequence (DNA): TGTGCCAGCATGTCACAGGCAATCGCCGAGCAGTACTTC. Its protein product is CASMSQAIAEQYF.

The chain recombines TRBV18 with TRBJ1-3; D is unclear. Trimming cost V 0 bases and J 8 bases, with 11 bases left between them. The CDR3 consists of 14 residues. Germline-derived CDR1 and CDR2 are KGHSH and LQKENI. The CDR3 region is CASSPPVRGDTIYF. The CDR3 nucleotides are TGTGCCAGCTCACCACCAGTACGAGGAGACACCATATATTTT.

The chain links TRBV6-5 to TRBJ1-2; TRBD1 is a possible D gene (5 bases). V was clipped by 2 bases and J by 4 bases, with 14 bases between them. Germline V gene lookup returns CDR1 MNHEY and CDR2 SVGAGI. The CDR3 sequence is 15 residues long. The CDR3 spells CASSYDGGGSYGYTF. The CDR3 DNA is TGTGCCAGCAGTTACGATGGGGGAGGGAGCTATGGCTACACCTTC.

The V gene is TRBV27, the J gene TRBJ2-1; D is unresolved. V was clipped by 7 bases and J by 0 bases, with 13 bases between them. The CDR3 extends over 15 amino acids. Germline loops: CDR1 MNHEY, CDR2 SMNVEV (reference sequence). The CDR3 loop reads CASNTPRSSYNEQFF. Here the CDR3 DNA reads TGTGCCAGCAATACCCCTAGGAGCTCCTACAATGAGCAGTTCTTC.

This CDR3 reads CASSRAGGQGATDTQYF. The CDR3, as DNA: TGTGCCAGCAGTCGGGCCGGGGGCCAGGGGGCTACAGATACGCAGTATTTT. This rearrangement joins TRBV28 to TRBJ2-3; 8 bases are shared with TRBD1. The CDR3 sequence is 17 residues long. V shed 5 bases and J 3 bases; nucleotides not matched to a gene: 13. Germline values: CDR1 MDHEN, CDR2 SYDVKM.

A few counts support this clone. J is TRBJ1-2 and V is TRBV2; D not resolved. The CDR3 extends over 12 amino acids. CDR1 is SNHLY and CDR2 is FYNNEI in the germline V gene. The ends were cut back, 8 bases at V and 8 bases at J, with 15 bases in the middle. In nucleotides, the CDR3 is TGTGCCAGCGATTTCTGGGGTCGGGGCTACACCTTC. Translating gives CASDFWGRGYTF. Full variable domain (remainder filled in from reference TRBV2 and TRBJ1-2): EPEVTQTPSHQVTQMGQEVILRCVPISNHLYFYWYRQILGQKVEFLVSFYNNEISEKSEIFDDQFSVERPDGSNFTLKIRSTKLEDSAMYFCASDFWGRGYTFGSGTRLTVV.

The rearrangement links TRBV4-2 to TRBJ2-3; D not certain. CDR3 length equals 14 residues. V lost 1 base and J lost 1, with 6 bases in between. From germline, CDR1 is LGHNA and CDR2 YNFKEQ. The CDR3 coding sequence is TGTGCCAGCAGCCAAGTCCCGGGCACAGATACGCAGTATTTT. Translation: CASSQVPGTDTQYF.

The J gene is TRBJ2-7, the V gene TRBV27; D is unclear. This CDR3 spans 12 amino acids. V was cut by 2 bases and J by 4 bases, with 6 bases left in between. Germline V lookup: CDR1 MNHEY, CDR2 SMNVEV (reference sequence). The CDR3 nucleotides read TGTGCCAGCAGTTTAGCAGGTTACGAGCAGTACTTC. Protein sequence: CASSLAGYEQYF.

The CDR3 loop is CASSEALQREGGDTQYF. CDR3 sequence (DNA): TGTGCCAGCAGTGAAGCGCTTCAGCGGGAGGGGGGAGATACGCAGTATTTT. The V call is TRBV2, the J call TRBJ2-3; 10 nucleotides match TRBD2. V trimming: 0 bases; J trimming: 5 bases; junction bases outside the gene matches: 8. CDR3 length: 17 residues. CDR1 and CDR2 from the germline V gene are SNHLY and FYNNEI.

The V gene is TRBV5-1, the J gene TRBJ2-6; D not resolved. This CDR3 is 15 amino acids long. Deletions cut 7 bases from V and 4 bases from J, with 15 bases between. From germline, CDR1 is SGHRS and CDR2 YFSETQ. CDR3 coding DNA: TGCGCCAGCGCTCGGCCACGGGCGGGGGCCAACGTCCTGACTTTC. Translated: CASARPRAGANVLTF.

In its sample, this clone was seen a few times. The genes are TRBV21-1 and TRBJ2-6; the D call TRBD1 from the table was never checked on the DNA. TRBV21-1 is a pseudogene locus. This CDR3 has 16 residues. CDR3 DNA: TGTGCCAGCAGCCCTCGGCAGGTGAACGGGGCCAACGTCCTGACTTTC. It encodes CASSPRQVNGANVLTF.

In DNA, the CDR3 is TGTGCCACCAGCAGAGATCTGACTAGCGGGATCTCTGAGCAGTTCTTC. Translating gives CATSRDLTSGISEQFF. J is TRBJ2-1 and V is TRBV15; 11 positions match TRBD2. The V gene's germline CDR1 is LNHNV and CDR2 YYDKDF (reference sequence). The CDR3 covers 16 residues. V was pared by 0 bases and J by 9 bases, with 7 bases of the junction left unmatched.

As concerns this clone: Other DNA sequences of this sample code for an identical CDR3. The V call is TRBV9, the J call TRBJ2-7; 7 bases map to TRBD1. This CDR3 has 13 amino acids. After removal of 0 bases from V and 5 bases from J, the junction contained 2 bases not matched to a gene. Per germline, CDR1 SGDLS and CDR2 YYNGEE. Here the CDR3 reads CASSVGTGDEQYF. Written as DNA, the CDR3 is TGTGCCAGCAGCGTAGGCACAGGGGACGAGCAGTACTTC.

This clone was seen a few times. Within the sample, other DNA sequences also encode this same CDR3. The rearrangement uses TRBV4-3 and TRBJ1-2; D is ambiguous. Germline-derived CDR1 and CDR2 are LGHNA and YSLEER. V lost 0 bases and J 5 bases, leaving 7 bases between the germline ends. The CDR3 extends over 13 amino acids. For the CDR3, the DNA is TGCGCCAGCAGCCAAGATCGGGGTTATGGCTACACCTTC. Protein sequence: CASSQDRGYGYTF.

This clone appeared many times. This sample also contains other DNA sequences that code for the same CDR3. DNA for the CDR3: TGTGCCAGCAGCGCGGGACAGGGCGAGACCCAGTACTTC. Protein sequence: CASSAGQGETQYF. The chain combines TRBV7-3 with TRBJ2-5, with 9 positions matching TRBD1. CDR1 and CDR2 (germline): SGHTA, FQGTGA. The CDR3 runs to 13 residues. Losses at the gene ends were 5 bases for V and 5 bases for J; bases not matched to a gene: 3.